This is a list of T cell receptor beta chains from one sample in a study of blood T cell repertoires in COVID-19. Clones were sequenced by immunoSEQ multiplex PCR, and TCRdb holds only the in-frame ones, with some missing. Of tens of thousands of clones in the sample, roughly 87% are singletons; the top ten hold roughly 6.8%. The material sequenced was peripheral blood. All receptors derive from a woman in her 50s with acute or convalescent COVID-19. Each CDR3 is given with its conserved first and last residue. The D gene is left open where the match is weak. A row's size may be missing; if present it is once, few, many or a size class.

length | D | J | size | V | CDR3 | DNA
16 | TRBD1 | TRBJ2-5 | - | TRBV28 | CASSLTGRGPFRTQYF | TGTGCCAGCAGTTTGACCGGCAGGGGGCCCTTTCGGACCCAGTACTTC
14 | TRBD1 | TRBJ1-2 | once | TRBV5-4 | CASSLVEGADGYTF | TGTGCCAGCAGCTTGGTGGAGGGGGCTGATGGCTACACCTTC
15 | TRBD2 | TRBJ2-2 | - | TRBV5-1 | CASSLASGTTGELFF | TGCGCCAGCAGCTTGGCTAGCGGGACAACCGGGGAGCTGTTTTTT
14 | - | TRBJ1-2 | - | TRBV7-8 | CASSLAGLKDGYTF | TGTGCCAGCAGCTTAGCGGGCCTGAAGGATGGCTACACCTTC
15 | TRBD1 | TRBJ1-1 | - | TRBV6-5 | CASSIRQGVGTEAFF | TGTGCCAGCAGTATACGACAGGGAGTTGGCACTGAAGCTTTCTTT
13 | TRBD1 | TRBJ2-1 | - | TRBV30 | CARSQTGADEQFF | TGTGCCAGGTCCCAGACAGGGGCGGATGAGCAGTTCTTC
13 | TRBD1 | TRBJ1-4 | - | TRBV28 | CASSPRTGEKLFF | TGTGCCAGCAGTCCCCGGACAGGAGAAAAACTGTTTTTT
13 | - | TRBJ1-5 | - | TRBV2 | CASSAGEGQPQHF | TGTGCCAGCAGTGCAGGGGAGGGACAGCCCCAGCATTTT
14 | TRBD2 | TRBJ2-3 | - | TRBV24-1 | CAISPSGRTDTQYF | TGTGCCATCAGCCCTAGCGGTCGCACAGATACGCAGTATTTT
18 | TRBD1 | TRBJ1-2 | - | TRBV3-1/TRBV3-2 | CASSRGEISRTGAWGYTF | TGTGCCAGCAGCCGAGGGGAAATTTCGAGGACAGGCGCCTGGGGCTACACCTTC
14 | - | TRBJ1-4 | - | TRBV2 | CASSRGQINEKLFF | TGTGCCAGCAGTCGCGGACAGATTAATGAAAAACTGTTTTTT
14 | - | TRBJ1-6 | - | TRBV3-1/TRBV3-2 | CASSQVRVGSPLHF | TGTGCCAGCAGCCAAGTCAGGGTTGGGTCACCCCTCCACTTT
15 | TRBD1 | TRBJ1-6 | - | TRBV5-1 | CASSPQGGWNSPLHF | TGCGCCAGCAGCCCCCAGGGGGGCTGGAATTCACCCCTCCACTTT
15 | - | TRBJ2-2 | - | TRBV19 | CASNWPGPFAGELFF | TGTGCCAGTAATTGGCCAGGGCCTTTCGCCGGGGAGCTGTTTTTT
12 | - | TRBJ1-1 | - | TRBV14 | CASSRVRTEAFF | TGTGCCAGCAGTCGTGTGAGAACTGAAGCTTTCTTT
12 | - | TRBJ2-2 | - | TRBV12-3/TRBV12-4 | CASLSGGGELFF | TGTGCCAGCCTTAGCGGCGGCGGGGAGCTGTTTTTT
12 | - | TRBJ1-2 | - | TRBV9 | CASSVLTDGYTF | TGTGCCAGCAGCGTACTCACAGATGGCTACACCTTC